This T cell receptor (beta chain) was sequenced for a study of cytomegalovirus exposure and HLA in healthy donors. Background on the study: An early data release held 70 million to 90 million unique TCRs from HLA-typed donors. Study results and caveats: Sequencing likely caused a cluster of highly shared sequence variants.

For this clone: Its antigen is unknown.

A multiplex PCR was run with 60 Vbeta primers and 13 Jbeta primers. Original processing notes: In a later analysis, 80 million or so unique TCR beta chains included roughly 11 million shared by two or more donors. The data were produced by immunoSEQ multiplex PCR, yet TCRdb's version contains in-frame clones alone and is incomplete. V and J calls and clone size are those listed in that table; D and trimming were worked out from the DNA. The sample lists about 150,000 clones, about 73% seen once, with over 10% in the top ten. V was clipped by 6 bases and J by 4 bases, with 26 bases between them. CDR1 and CDR2 from the germline V gene are SGHRS and YFSETQ. This CDR3 is built from 18 residues.

The clonotype originates from a woman between 45 and 65 years old in good health and CMV-seropositive. V usage is TRBV5-1 and J usage is TRBJ2-1, with D maybe TRBD2 (6 bases). The sequenced material came from PBMCs. Written as DNA, the CDR3 is TGCGCCAGCAACCTCCGGTATAGCGGACCGCAGATTTACAATGAGCAGTTCTTC. This gives the protein CASNLRYSGPQIYNEQFF.